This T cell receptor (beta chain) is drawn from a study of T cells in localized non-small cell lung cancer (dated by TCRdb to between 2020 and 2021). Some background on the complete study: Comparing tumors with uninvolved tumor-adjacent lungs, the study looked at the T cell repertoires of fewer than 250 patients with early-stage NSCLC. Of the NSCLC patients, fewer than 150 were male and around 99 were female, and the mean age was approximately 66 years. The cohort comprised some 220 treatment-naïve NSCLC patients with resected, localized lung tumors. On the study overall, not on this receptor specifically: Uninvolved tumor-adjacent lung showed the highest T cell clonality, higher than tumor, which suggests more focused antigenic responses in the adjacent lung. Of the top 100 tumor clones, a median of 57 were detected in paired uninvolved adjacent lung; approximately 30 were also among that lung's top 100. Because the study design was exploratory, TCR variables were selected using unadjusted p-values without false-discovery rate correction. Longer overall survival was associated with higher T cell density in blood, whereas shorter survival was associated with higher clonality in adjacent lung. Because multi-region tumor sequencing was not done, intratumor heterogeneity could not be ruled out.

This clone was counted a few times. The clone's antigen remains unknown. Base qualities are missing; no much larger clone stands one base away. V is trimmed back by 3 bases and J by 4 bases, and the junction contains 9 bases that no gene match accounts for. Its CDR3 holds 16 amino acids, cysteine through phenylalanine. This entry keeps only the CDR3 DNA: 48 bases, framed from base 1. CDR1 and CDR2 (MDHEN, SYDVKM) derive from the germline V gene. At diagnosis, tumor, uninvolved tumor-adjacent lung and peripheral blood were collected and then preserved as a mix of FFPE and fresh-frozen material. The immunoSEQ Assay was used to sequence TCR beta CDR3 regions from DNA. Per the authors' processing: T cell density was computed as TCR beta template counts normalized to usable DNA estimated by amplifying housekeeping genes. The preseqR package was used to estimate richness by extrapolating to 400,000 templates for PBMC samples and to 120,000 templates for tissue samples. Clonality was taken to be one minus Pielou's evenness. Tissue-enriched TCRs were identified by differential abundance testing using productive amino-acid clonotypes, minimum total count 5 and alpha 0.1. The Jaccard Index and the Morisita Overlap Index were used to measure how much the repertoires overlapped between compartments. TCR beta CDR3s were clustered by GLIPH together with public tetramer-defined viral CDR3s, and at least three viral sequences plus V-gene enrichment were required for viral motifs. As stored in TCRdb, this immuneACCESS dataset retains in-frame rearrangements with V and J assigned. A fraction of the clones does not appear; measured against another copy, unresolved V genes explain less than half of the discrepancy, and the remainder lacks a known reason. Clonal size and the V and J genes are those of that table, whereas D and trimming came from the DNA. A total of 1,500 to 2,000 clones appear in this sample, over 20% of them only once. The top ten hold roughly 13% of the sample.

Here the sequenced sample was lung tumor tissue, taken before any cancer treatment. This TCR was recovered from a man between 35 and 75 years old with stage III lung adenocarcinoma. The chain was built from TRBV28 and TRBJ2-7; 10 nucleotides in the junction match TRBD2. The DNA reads TGTGCCAGCAGTTTCCCCTTACAGCGGGAGGGATACGAGCAGTACTTC. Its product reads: CASSFPLQREGYEQYF.